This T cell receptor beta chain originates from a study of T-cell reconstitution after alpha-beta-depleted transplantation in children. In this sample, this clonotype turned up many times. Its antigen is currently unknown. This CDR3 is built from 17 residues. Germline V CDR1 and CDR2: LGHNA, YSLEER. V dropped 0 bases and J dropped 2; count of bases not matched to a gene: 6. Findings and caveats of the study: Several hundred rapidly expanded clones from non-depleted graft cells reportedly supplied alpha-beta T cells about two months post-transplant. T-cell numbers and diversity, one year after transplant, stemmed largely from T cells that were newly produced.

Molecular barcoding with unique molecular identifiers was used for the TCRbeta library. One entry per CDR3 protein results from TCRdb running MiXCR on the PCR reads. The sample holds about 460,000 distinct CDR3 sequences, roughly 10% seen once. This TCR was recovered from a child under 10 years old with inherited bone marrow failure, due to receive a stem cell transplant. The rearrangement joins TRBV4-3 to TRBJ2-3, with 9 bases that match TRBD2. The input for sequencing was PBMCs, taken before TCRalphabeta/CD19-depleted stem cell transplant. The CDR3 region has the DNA TGCGCCAGCAGCCAAGATACGATAGCGGGAGCCACAGATACGCAGTATTTT. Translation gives CASSQDTIAGATDTQYF.